The clone carrying this TCR beta chain was seen many times. The record originates from a study of Graves' ophthalmopathy and Graves' hyperthyroidism. Overall study: At the time of initial diagnosis and before any treatment, peripheral blood was collected.

This CDR3 has 12 residues. The germline V gene encodes CDR1 MDHEN and CDR2 SYDVKM. The germline V and J ends were trimmed by 7 bases and 3 bases, with 10 bases remaining between them. RNA served as the template for amplifying TCR beta CDR3 regions. HTBI primers were employed in first-round RT-PCR, then a second-round multiplex PCR followed. A single record per CDR3 protein comes from TCRdb applying MiXCR to the multiplex PCR reads. The sample carries more than 40,000 distinct CDR3 sequences, 50% recorded once. The sequenced sample consisted of peripheral blood. The sequence came from an adult man with Graves' ophthalmopathy. This chain uses TRBV28 with TRBJ2-7, with D tentatively TRBD1 (6 bases). For the CDR3, the DNA is TGTGCCAGCAAATCAGGGGACTACGAGCAGTACTTC. Its translation is CASKSGDYEQYF.